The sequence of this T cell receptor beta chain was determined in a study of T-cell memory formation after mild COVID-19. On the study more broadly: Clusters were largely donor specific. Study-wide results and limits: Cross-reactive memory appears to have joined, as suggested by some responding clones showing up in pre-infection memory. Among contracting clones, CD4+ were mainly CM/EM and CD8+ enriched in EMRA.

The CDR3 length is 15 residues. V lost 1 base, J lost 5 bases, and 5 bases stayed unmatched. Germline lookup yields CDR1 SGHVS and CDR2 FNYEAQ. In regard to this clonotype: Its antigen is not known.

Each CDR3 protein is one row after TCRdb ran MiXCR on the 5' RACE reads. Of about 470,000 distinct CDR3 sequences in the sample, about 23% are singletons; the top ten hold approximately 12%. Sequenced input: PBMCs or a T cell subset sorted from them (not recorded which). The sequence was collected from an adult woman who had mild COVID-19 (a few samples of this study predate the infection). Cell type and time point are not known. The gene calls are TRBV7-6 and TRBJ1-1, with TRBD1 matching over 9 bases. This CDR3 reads CASSLGDRVATEAFF. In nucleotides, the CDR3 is TGTGCCAGCAGCTTAGGGGACAGGGTAGCGACTGAAGCTTTCTTT.